The 26 T cell receptor beta chains below all came from one sample that was sequenced in a study of T cell responses to AZD1222 COVID-19 vaccine. Sequencing used immunoSEQ multiplex PCR; TCRdb keeps in-frame clones, though not all of them. The sample shows 170,000 or so clones, 75% to 90% of them seen only once. The sample was peripheral blood, taken on day 0 of AZD1222 vaccination. Receptor source: an adult in good health.

The table lists this clone with a count of one. The gene calls are TRBV27 and TRBJ1-6; D not certain. CDR1 is MNHEY and CDR2 is SMNVEV in the germline V gene (reference sequence). Deletions cut 3 bases from V and 0 bases from J, with 15 bases between. This CDR3 is built from 18 residues. As DNA, the CDR3 is TGTGCCAGCAGTTTCAGTGCCTTTGGGAGCTCCTATAATTCACCCCTCCACTTT. Its translation: CASSFSAFGSSYNSPLHF.

This chain links TRBV5-1 with TRBJ2-3, with no clear D. V was cut by 2 bases and J by 0 bases, with 13 bases left in between. Per germline, CDR1 SGHRS and CDR2 YFSETQ. CDR3 length equals 16 residues. DNA for the CDR3: TGCGCCAGCAGCTTCAGAACAGCCCCTAGCACAGATACGCAGTATTTT. Protein sequence: CASSFRTAPSTDTQYF.

For the CDR3, the DNA is TGTGCCAGCAGCTTAGCCTTGGAAGGACTAGCGGGAGAGTTTGAGGAGCAGTACTTC. Its translation is CASSLALEGLAGEFEEQYF. The chain has TRBV7-9 and TRBJ2-7, with 13 bases that match TRBD2. V lost 0 bases, J lost 7 bases, and 15 bases stayed unmatched. Germline V lookup: CDR1 SEHNR, CDR2 FQNEAQ (reference sequence). The CDR3 is 19 amino acids.

The chain employs TRBV29-1 and TRBJ2-2; 7 nucleotides line up with TRBD2. Trimming took 6 bases from V and 4 from J; bases not matched to a gene: 8. This CDR3 is built from 14 residues. Per the germline V gene, CDR1 is SQVTM and CDR2 is ANQGSEA. CDR3 loop: CSVGEGSGTGELFF. The CDR3 DNA reads as TGCAGCGTAGGGGAGGGGTCAGGCACCGGGGAGCTGTTTTTT.

The DNA of the CDR3 is TGCGCCAGCAGCCAAGGAGAGGGGATCCAGTACTTC. Its translation: CASSQGEGIQYF. The chain links TRBV4-1 to TRBJ2-7; D may correspond to TRBD1 or TRBD2 (5 bases each). Germline V gene data show CDR1 as MGHRA and CDR2 as YSYEKL. The CDR3 covers 12 residues. Deletions cut 1 base from V and 10 bases from J, with 11 bases between.

This sequence joins TRBV13 and TRBJ2-5, with D tentatively TRBD2 (6 bases). V was cut by 3 bases and J by 3 bases, with 20 bases left in between. This CDR3 has 17 residues. CDR1 and CDR2 (germline): PRHDT, FYEKMQ (reference sequence). CDR3 sequence reads: CASSFTGQIADEETQYF. CDR3 sequence (DNA): TGTGCCAGCAGCTTCACCGGTCAGATAGCGGACGAAGAGACCCAGTACTTC.

The chain couples TRBV30 to TRBJ1-1; no clear D. Trimming pared 0 bases from V and 4 bases from J, leaving 3 bases between. The CDR3 spans 11 residues. Germline CDR1 reads GTSNPN; CDR2 reads SVGIG (reference sequence). CDR3 sequence reads: CAWSVTTEAFF. In DNA, the CDR3 is TGTGCCTGGAGTGTTACCACTGAAGCTTTCTTT.

The CDR3 DNA is TGTGCCAGCAGCTCAAACAGGCAAAGCGGGGAGCTGTTTTTT. Protein sequence: CASSSNRQSGELFF. V gene TRBV7-3 combines with J gene TRBJ2-2; TRBD1 is a possible D gene (5 bases). CDR3 size: 14 residues. Trimming removed 4 bases at V and 7 bases at J, with 13 bases between. In germline, CDR1 is SGHTA, CDR2 FQGTGA.

J is TRBJ1-1 and V is TRBV11-2; D may be TRBD1 (5 bases). The CDR3 is made up of 15 amino acids. Germline V gene lookup returns CDR1 SGHAT and CDR2 FQNNGV. V lost 5 bases and J lost 5, with 18 bases in between. CDR3 region: CASSHPLVGATEAFF. CDR3 nucleotides: TGTGCCAGCAGCCACCCTCTGGTAGGGGCGACTGAAGCTTTCTTT.

V usage is TRBV30 and J usage is TRBJ2-7; 14 positions match TRBD2. The ends lost 2 bases at V and 0 bases at J; junction bases unmatched: 12. Per the germline V gene, CDR1 is GTSNPN and CDR2 is SVGIG (reference sequence). The CDR3 consists of 19 residues. The CDR3 protein is CAWSRGGLAGVTYSYEQYF. The CDR3 DNA reads as TGTGCCTGGAGTCGCGGGGGACTAGCGGGAGTAACCTACTCCTACGAGCAGTACTTC. Full variable domain (outside the CDR3, taken from reference TRBV30 and TRBJ2-7): SQTIHQWPATLVQPVGSPLSLECTVEGTSNPNLYWYRQAAGRGLQLLFYSVGIGQISSEVPQNLSASRPQDRQFILSSKKLLLSDSGFYLCAWSRGGLAGVTYSYEQYFGPGTRLTVT.

For the CDR3, the DNA is TGTGCCAGTACCGACAGGGAGAATCAGCCCCAGCATTTT. Translated, it gives CASTDRENQPQHF. V is TRBV19 and J is TRBJ1-5; TRBD1 matches 7 bases. After removal of 7 bases from V and 4 bases from J, the junction contained 4 bases not matched to a gene. The CDR3 runs 13 residues. CDR1 and CDR2 from the germline V gene are LNHDA and SQIVND (reference sequence).

J is TRBJ2-3 and V is TRBV5-6; D possibly corresponds to TRBD2 (6 bases). Germline V CDR1 and CDR2: SGHDT, YYEEEE. CDR3 length: 15 residues. V was shortened by 1 base and J by 3 bases, with 12 bases between the two germline ends. For the CDR3, the DNA is TGTGCCAGCAGCTTGCCGGGAGAAGGTACAGATACGCAGTATTTT. This gives the protein CASSLPGEGTDTQYF.

This sequence joins TRBV6-6 and TRBJ1-5; possibly TRBD1 for D (5 bases). The CDR3 extends over 15 amino acids. Germline CDR1 MNHNY, CDR2 SVGAGI (reference sequence). V lost 3 bases and J lost 7, with 16 bases in between. As DNA, the CDR3 is TGTGCCAGCAGTTATTCAGTAGGGGTCTACCAGCCCCAGCATTTT. Translated: CASSYSVGVYQPQHF.

The V and J genes are TRBV28 and TRBJ2-7, with 13 nucleotides matching TRBD2. Germline CDR1 reads MDHEN; CDR2 reads SYDVKM. This CDR3 has 16 amino acids. The V and J ends lost 5 bases and 9 bases, in that order; junction bases with no gene match: 13. In DNA, the CDR3 is TGTGCCAGCAGTCCCCAGGGACTAGCGGGATCTTCCGGGCAGTACTTC. Its translation is CASSPQGLAGSSGQYF.

The CDR3 nucleotides are TGTGCCATCAGTGAAAGACAGGGTATGGGAAACACCATATATTTT. Encoded protein: CAISERQGMGNTIYF. This chain joins TRBV10-3 and TRBJ1-3; 7 nucleotides align to TRBD1. The CDR3 extends over 15 amino acids. The germline gives CDR1 ENHRY, CDR2 SYGVKD. After removal of 3 bases from V and 4 bases from J, the junction contained 6 bases not matched to a gene.

V gene TRBV5-4 combines with J gene TRBJ1-2, with no clear D. This CDR3 has 13 amino acids. The V end lost 1 base, the J end lost 8 bases, and 12 bases lay between the germline ends. Germline CDR1 and CDR2: SGHNT and YYREEE (reference sequence). CDR3 in amino acids: CASSLTLSRGYTF. The CDR3 nucleotides are TGTGCCAGCAGCTTGACCTTGTCGAGGGGCTACACCTTC.

This sequence joins TRBV24-1 and TRBJ1-4; tentative D call: TRBD1 (6 bases). CDR1 is KGHDR and CDR2 is SFDVKD in the germline V gene. Trimming took off 7 bases at V and 0 bases at J, with 11 bases between the two ends. The CDR3 runs to 15 residues. The CDR3 nucleotides read TGTGCCACCAGAGCCAACAGGGCAACTAATGAAAAACTGTTTTTT. Translation gives CATRANRATNEKLFF.

The rearrangement links TRBV4-1 to TRBJ2-6; perhaps TRBD2 as D (5 bases). V was pared by 4 bases and J by 0 bases, with 16 bases between. This CDR3 has 18 amino acids. Germline CDR1 MGHRA, CDR2 YSYEKL. The CDR3 spells CASSLHLKGSSGANVLTF. CDR3 nucleotides: TGCGCCAGCAGCCTACATCTCAAAGGGAGCTCTGGGGCCAACGTCCTGACTTTC.

The chain combines TRBV4-2 with TRBJ1-3, with a possible D match to TRBD1 (5 bases). CDR1 is LGHNA and CDR2 is YNFKEQ in the germline V gene. The CDR3 has 14 residues. The V gene lost 5 bases and the J gene lost 4 bases, with 12 bases spanning the gap. CDR3: CASSSQGFGNTIYF. For the CDR3, the DNA is TGTGCCAGCAGCTCCCAGGGATTCGGAAACACCATATATTTT.

This clone has just a few counts. The rearrangement uses TRBV6-1 and TRBJ2-7; 13 bases map to TRBD2. CDR3 length equals 15 residues. Germline values: CDR1 MNHNS, CDR2 SASEGT. The trim removed 3 bases at V and 10 bases at J, leaving 9 bases unmatched. CDR3 sequence reads: CASSDQPGLAGFQYF. The CDR3 nucleotides read TGTGCCAGCAGTGACCAGCCGGGACTAGCGGGATTTCAGTACTTC.

This chain joins TRBV2 and TRBJ2-1; 10 bases fit TRBD1. Unmatched junction bases numbered 10, after V lost 5 bases and J lost 12 bases. From germline, CDR1 is SNHLY and CDR2 FYNNEI. CDR3 length equals 14 residues. The CDR3 DNA follows: TGTGCCAGCAGTTTCGATCACCGGGACAGGGGGCAGTTCTTC. The encoded protein is CASSFDHRDRGQFF.

J is TRBJ2-2 and V is TRBV9; D may correspond to TRBD1 or TRBD2 (5 bases each). The CDR3 extends over 17 amino acids. Trimming cost V 4 bases and J 0 bases, with 16 bases left between them. CDR1 and CDR2 from the germline V gene are SGDLS and YYNGEE. In DNA, the CDR3 is TGTGCCAGCAGCTTCTCCCTTCTGGGGGCGAACACCGGGGAGCTGTTTTTT. Translation gives CASSFSLLGANTGELFF.

This chain connects TRBV27 to TRBJ1-3, with 7 bases that match TRBD1. Unmatched junction bases numbered 3, after V lost 7 bases and J lost 0 bases. Per the germline V gene, CDR1 is MNHEY and CDR2 is SMNVEV (reference sequence). This CDR3 has 14 residues. This CDR3 reads CASKRQGSGNTIYF. The CDR3 DNA reads TGTGCCAGCAAACGACAGGGCTCTGGAAACACCATATATTTT.

CDR3 sequence (DNA): TGTGCCTGGAGTGCCCTACGGGGCGGAGGCTACACCTTC. Amino acid sequence: CAWSALRGGGYTF. The J gene is TRBJ1-2, the V gene TRBV30, with D perhaps TRBD1 (5 bases). Germline CDR1 and CDR2: GTSNPN and SVGIG (reference sequence). V lost 1 base, J lost 8 bases, and 14 bases lay in between. The CDR3 loop spans 13 amino acids.

The J gene is TRBJ2-1, the V gene TRBV5-5; D is perhaps TRBD2 (6 bases). The CDR3 sequence is 15 residues long. CDR1 is SGHKS and CDR2 is YYEKEE in the germline V gene (reference sequence). Trimming took 2 bases from V and 3 from J, leaving 12 bases between them. CDR3: CASSLVLANYNEQFF. The DNA for the CDR3 is TGTGCCAGCAGCTTAGTTCTAGCGAACTACAATGAGCAGTTCTTC.

This clone was found a few times. The chain links TRBV4-1 to TRBJ2-1; D unresolved. The CDR3 is 17 amino acids. Germline values: CDR1 MGHRA, CDR2 YSYEKL. V was pared by 8 bases and J by 5 bases, with 25 bases between. CDR3 sequence reads: CASPPPPPGQLDNEQFF. CDR3 bases: TGCGCCAGCCCCCCACCCCCCCCCGGCCAACTCGACAATGAGCAGTTCTTC.